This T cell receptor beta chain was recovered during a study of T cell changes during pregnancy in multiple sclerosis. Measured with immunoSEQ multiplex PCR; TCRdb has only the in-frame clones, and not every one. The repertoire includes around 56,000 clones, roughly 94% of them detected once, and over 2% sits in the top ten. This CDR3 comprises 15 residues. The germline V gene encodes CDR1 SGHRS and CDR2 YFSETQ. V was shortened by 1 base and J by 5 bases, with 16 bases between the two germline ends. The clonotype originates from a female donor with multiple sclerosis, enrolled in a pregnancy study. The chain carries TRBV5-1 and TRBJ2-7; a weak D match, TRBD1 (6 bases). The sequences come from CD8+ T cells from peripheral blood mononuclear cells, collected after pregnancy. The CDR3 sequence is CASSLLSQGLDEQYF. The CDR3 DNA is TGCGCCAGCAGCTTGCTTTCGCAGGGGCTTGACGAGCAGTACTTC.